Each of the 19 T cell receptor beta chains below was sequenced from the same sample in a study of blood T cell repertoires in COVID-19. Measured with immunoSEQ multiplex PCR; TCRdb has only the in-frame clones, and not every one. The sample shows more than 110,000 clones, around 90% of them seen only once. Specimen: peripheral blood. The origin of the receptors is a woman of 80 years or more with acute or convalescent COVID-19.

The J gene is TRBJ2-1, the V gene TRBV11-2; maybe TRBD2 (7 bases). Germline V lookup: CDR1 SGHAT, CDR2 FQNNGV. CDR3 length equals 14 residues. V lost 7 bases to trimming and J lost 1 base, with 11 bases between them. The CDR3 DNA is TGTGCCAGCAAAGGGGGGGGGTCCTACAATGAGCAGTTCTTC. Translation gives CASKGGGSYNEQFF.

The chain recombines TRBV19 with TRBJ1-5; TRBD1 matches 8 bases. V shed 5 bases and J 8 bases; nucleotides not matched to a gene: 8. Germline CDR1 is LNHDA and CDR2 is SQIVND (reference sequence). The CDR3 extends over 14 amino acids. CDR3 sequence (DNA): TGTGCCAGTAGTGTTGGACAGGGCGAGAAGCCCCAGCATTTT. Its translation: CASSVGQGEKPQHF.

This chain connects TRBV5-4 to TRBJ1-1; D is uncertain. V lost 4 bases to trimming and J lost 7 bases, with 14 bases between them. The CDR3 is 13 amino acids. The germline CDR1 and CDR2 sequences are SGHNT and YYREEE (reference sequence). CDR3 in DNA: TGTGCCAGCAGCACGGGTTTTCTTCGTGAAGCTTTCTTT. It specifies CASSTGFLREAFF.

This clone appeared once. This chain connects TRBV5-4 to TRBJ1-2, with a possible D match to TRBD1 (6 bases). This CDR3 contains 13 residues. In germline, CDR1 is SGHNT, CDR2 YYREEE (reference sequence). Trimming took 4 bases from V and 4 from J, leaving 11 bases between them. The CDR3 protein is CASSVDSIYGYTF. In DNA, the CDR3 is TGTGCCAGCAGCGTGGACAGCATCTATGGCTACACCTTC. Complete variable domain (other parts from reference TRBV5-4 and TRBJ1-2): ETGVTQSPTHLIKTRGQQVTLRCSSQSGHNTVSWYQQALGQGPQFIFQYYREEENGRGNFPPRFSGLQFPNYSSELNVNALELDDSALYLCASSVDSIYGYTFGSGTRLTVV.

V is TRBV5-1 and J is TRBJ1-1; 7 bases agree with TRBD1. Germline trimming cut 0 bases from V and 3 bases from J; bases unmatched to any gene: 8. This CDR3 spans 16 amino acids. Per the germline V gene, CDR1 is SGHRS and CDR2 is YFSETQ. The CDR3 loop is CASSLVSGGLYTEAFF. CDR3 nucleotide sequence: TGCGCCAGCAGCTTGGTTTCAGGGGGGCTCTACACTGAAGCTTTCTTT.

This chain uses TRBV5-4 with TRBJ2-3; D is perhaps TRBD2 (5 bases). V shed 3 bases and J shed 0 bases, with 14 bases lying between them. CDR3 length equals 16 residues. From germline, CDR1 is SGHNT and CDR2 YYREEE (reference sequence). In DNA, the CDR3 is TGTGCCAGCAGCTCTTTTGGGAGTGCTAGCACAGATACGCAGTATTTT. Protein product: CASSSFGSASTDTQYF.

The rearrangement joins TRBV10-3 to TRBJ1-1; the match to TRBD1 covers 7 bases. The V segment lost 1 base and the J segment 5 bases; nucleotides outside the gene matches: 4. Per germline, CDR1 ENHRY and CDR2 SYGVKD. This CDR3 spans 14 amino acids. The CDR3 DNA reads TGTGCCATCAGTGAGTATACAGGGGAAACTGAAGCTTTCTTT. Protein sequence: CAISEYTGETEAFF.

The rearrangement links TRBV29-1 to TRBJ2-2; 11 nucleotides agree with TRBD1. The CDR3 has 17 residues. Trimming cost V 3 bases and J 0 bases; bases outside gene matches: 6. Germline-derived CDR1 and CDR2 are SQVTM and ANQGSEA. The chain's CDR3 is CSVEPGTGGTNTGELFF. The CDR3 DNA is TGCAGCGTTGAGCCCGGGACAGGGGGGACGAACACCGGGGAGCTGTTTTTT.

V and J are TRBV3-1 (or the pseudogene TRBV3-2) and TRBJ1-1; tentatively, D is TRBD1 (6 bases). The CDR3 is 13 amino acids. The germline V and J ends were trimmed by 5 bases and 1 base, with 8 bases remaining between them. Germline lookup yields CDR1 LGHDT and CDR2 YNNKEL (reference sequence). The CDR3 region has the DNA TGTGCCAGCAGCATACAGGGGAACACTGAAGCTTTCTTT. Residues: CASSIQGNTEAFF.

The chain has TRBV7-2 and TRBJ1-5, with 8 bases identical to TRBD1. The CDR3 consists of 15 residues. The junction had 7 bases not matched to a gene; V was cut back by 5 bases and J by 4 bases. CDR1 is SGHTA and CDR2 is FQGNSA in the germline V gene. For the CDR3, the DNA is TGTGCCAGCAGCCTTCGGACAGGGAAAAATCAGCCCCAGCATTTT. This gives the protein CASSLRTGKNQPQHF.

The chain carries TRBV7-9 and TRBJ1-6; 7 positions match TRBD1. The V gene's germline CDR1 is SEHNR and CDR2 FQNEAQ (reference sequence). The CDR3 length is 12 residues. Germline trimming cut 5 bases from V and 12 bases from J; bases unmatched to any gene: 4. CDR3 in amino acids: CASSTQGVPLHF. The CDR3 bases are TGTGCCAGCAGCACCCAGGGGGTACCCCTCCACTTT.

This rearrangement joins TRBV7-9 to TRBJ1-6; no reliable D call. Trimming pared 1 base from V and 7 bases from J, leaving 11 bases between. This CDR3 is 15 amino acids long. The germline gives CDR1 SEHNR, CDR2 FQNEAQ (reference sequence). The CDR3 DNA sequence: TGTGCCAGCAGCTTAGATTCGGCGGCAAATTCACCCCTCCACTTT. It yields the protein CASSLDSAANSPLHF.

V gene TRBV3-1 (or the pseudogene TRBV3-2) combines with J gene TRBJ2-7; possible D gene TRBD2, 5 bases. The germline V and J ends were trimmed by 8 bases and 6 bases, with 23 bases remaining between them. Germline loops: CDR1 LGHDT, CDR2 YNNKEL (reference sequence). The CDR3 spans 15 residues. CDR3 sequence reads: CASRHRDTISGEQYF. Written as DNA, the CDR3 is TGTGCCAGCCGACACCGGGATACCATCAGTGGCGAGCAGTACTTC.

The chain uses TRBV5-1 and TRBJ1-2; 7 positions match TRBD1. Unmatched junction bases numbered 5, after V lost 4 bases and J lost 2 bases. Germline V CDR1 and CDR2: SGHRS, YFSETQ. CDR3 length: 14 residues. The CDR3 nucleotides read TGCGCCAGCAGCCCAGCGGACAGGAACTATGGCTACACCTTC. This gives the protein CASSPADRNYGYTF. Based on the CDR3 plus reference TRBV5-1 and TRBJ1-2, the full variable domain is KAGVTQTPRYLIKTRGQQVTLSCSPISGHRSVSWYQQTPGQGLQFLFEYFSETQRNKGNFPGRFSGRQFSNSRSEMNVSTLELGDSALYLCASSPADRNYGYTFGSGTRLTVV.

V gene TRBV7-2 combines with J gene TRBJ1-2; D not certain. This CDR3 region has 17 residues. Trimming shortened V by 0 bases and J by 4 bases, and 18 bases separated the two germline ends. Looked up from germline, CDR1 is SGHTA and CDR2 is FQGNSA. CDR3 residues: CASSLAPSGNRGYGYTF. The CDR3 DNA sequence: TGTGCCAGCAGCTTAGCCCCGTCGGGGAATCGTGGCTATGGCTACACCTTC.

V gene TRBV9 combines with J gene TRBJ1-2; 7 nucleotides agree with TRBD1. V was pared by 3 bases and J by 4 bases, with 3 bases of the junction left unmatched. This CDR3 has 13 amino acids. CDR1 and CDR2 from the germline V gene are SGDLS and YYNGEE. DNA of the CDR3: TGTGCCAGCAGCGCGACAGGGCCCTATGGCTACACCTTC. It translates to CASSATGPYGYTF.

This chain uses TRBV30 with TRBJ1-1; TRBD1 might be the D (6 bases). V dropped 2 bases and J dropped 3 bases, with 16 bases sitting between them. The CDR3 length is 15 residues. Germline V lookup: CDR1 GTSNPN, CDR2 SVGIG (reference sequence). The CDR3: CAWSLGPGEHTEAFF. The CDR3 DNA reads as TGTGCCTGGAGTCTTGGACCAGGGGAACACACTGAAGCTTTCTTT.

This chain links TRBV19 with TRBJ2-2; 8 bases line up with TRBD2. CDR3 length: 15 amino acids. V shed 8 bases and J 1 base; nucleotides not matched to a gene: 6. Germline CDR1 is LNHDA and CDR2 is SQIVND (reference sequence). The CDR3 DNA reads TGTGCCAGTGTATCGGGGGGGCGGAACACCGGGGAGCTGTTTTTT. Its protein is CASVSGGRNTGELFF.

This chain links TRBV5-1 with TRBJ1-2, with D hard to call. Germline-derived CDR1 and CDR2 are SGHRS and YFSETQ. The CDR3 consists of 13 residues. V was pared by 0 bases and J by 8 bases, with 11 bases between. DNA for the CDR3: TGCGCCAGCAGCTTGGAGCGGGGAGGCGGCTACACCTTC. It codes for CASSLERGGGYTF.